This entry lists 19 T cell receptor beta chains sequenced from one sample in a study of OX40 agonist ivuxolimab in advanced cancers. The protocol was immunoSEQ multiplex PCR, while the TCRdb copy is restricted to in-frame clones and leaves out a portion. The sample shows over 100,000 clones, 80% to 95% of them seen only once. The sequencing here drew on CD4+ or CD8+ T cells sorted from blood, taken in a trial of the OX40 agonist ivuxolimab. The receptors stem from an adult with an advanced solid tumor such as melanoma, head and neck, liver or kidney cancer.

The chain employs TRBV2 and TRBJ2-7, with 10 bases that match TRBD1. The germline gives CDR1 SNHLY, CDR2 FYNNEI. J lost 7 bases, V lost 5 bases, and 8 bases had no gene match. This CDR3 spans 14 amino acids. As DNA, the CDR3 is TGTGCCAGCAGTACTTTGGGACAGGGGAAAGAGCAGTACTTC. This translates into CASSTLGQGKEQYF.

The chain uses TRBV19 and TRBJ2-6; D perhaps matches TRBD2 (6 bases). The CDR3 loop spans 16 amino acids. V lost 3 bases and J lost 3, with 12 bases in between. Germline lookup yields CDR1 LNHDA and CDR2 SQIVND (reference sequence). CDR3 nucleotides: TGTGCCAGTAGTATGCGGCAGGGAGGTGGGGCCAACGTCCTGACTTTC. It translates to CASSMRQGGGANVLTF. The full variable domain, with the rest looked up from reference TRBV19 and TRBJ2-6, is DGGITQSPKYLFRKEGQNVTLSCEQNLNHDAMYWYRQDPGQGLRLIYYSQIVNDFQKGDIAEGYSVSREKKESFPLTVTSAQKNPTAFYLCASSMRQGGGANVLTFGAGSRLTVL.

This chain uses TRBV2 with TRBJ1-2, with a weak D call TRBD1 (6 bases). Trimming cost V 7 bases and J 7 bases, with 19 bases left between them. The CDR3 spans 14 residues. Germline V CDR1 and CDR2: SNHLY, FYNNEI. The CDR3 nucleotides read TGTGCCAGCACTTATCTTCGGGGGGCTGGTGGCTACACCTTC. Amino acids: CASTYLRGAGGYTF. Together with reference TRBV2 and TRBJ1-2, the CDR3 gives the full variable domain: EPEVTQTPSHQVTQMGQEVILRCVPISNHLYFYWYRQILGQKVEFLVSFYNNEISEKSEIFDDQFSVERPDGSNFTLKIRSTKLEDSAMYFCASTYLRGAGGYTFGSGTRLTVV.

The chain links TRBV7-9 to TRBJ2-2; D remains unclear. The CDR3 totals 16 residues. Germline CDR1 is SEHNR and CDR2 is FQNEAQ (reference sequence). Deletions cut 5 bases from V and 8 bases from J, with 21 bases between. CDR3 DNA sequence: TGTGCCAGCAGCCAAACGAAGACTCATACGACGGGGGAGCTGTTTTTT. It specifies CASSQTKTHTTGELFF.

The rearrangement joins TRBV19 to TRBJ2-7, with D perhaps TRBD2 (5 bases). CDR1 and CDR2 (germline): LNHDA, SQIVND (reference sequence). The CDR3 is 15 residues long. The ends were cut back, 0 bases at V and 0 bases at J, with 9 bases in the middle. The CDR3 nucleotides read TGTGCCAGTAGTATAGAGGCGGGTACCTCCTACGAGCAGTACTTC. This translates into CASSIEAGTSYEQYF.

The V call is TRBV7-6, the J call TRBJ1-6; TRBD1 aligns across 10 bases. Germline trimming cut 5 bases from V and 5 bases from J; bases unmatched to any gene: 6. The CDR3 is made up of 16 amino acids. CDR1 SGHVS and CDR2 FNYEAQ come from the germline V gene. The CDR3 DNA sequence: TGTGCCAGCAGCCGACAGGGGGCGAGGGATAATTCACCCCTCCACTTT. This encodes CASSRQGARDNSPLHF.

The chain has TRBV2 and TRBJ1-3; D gene uncertain. From germline, CDR1 is SNHLY and CDR2 FYNNEI. V was clipped by 5 bases and J by 0 bases, with 5 bases between them. CDR3 size: 13 residues. CDR3 region: CASSLSSGNTIYF. The CDR3 DNA is TGTGCCAGCAGTCTAAGCTCTGGAAACACCATATATTTT.

This chain connects TRBV5-8 to TRBJ1-4; D is possibly TRBD1 (5 bases). Trimming took 4 bases from V and 5 from J, leaving 12 bases between them. Germline loops: CDR1 SGHTS, CDR2 YDEGEE. CDR3 length equals 14 residues. CDR3 nucleotide sequence: TGTGCCAGCAGCCAACACGGGGGAAATGAAAAACTGTTTTTT. It yields the protein CASSQHGGNEKLFF.

The sample holds a few counts of this clone. The chain is built from TRBV18 and TRBJ1-1; D is unresolved. The germline CDR1 and CDR2 sequences are KGHSH and LQKENI. The CDR3 is made up of 15 amino acids. Trimming shortened V by 3 bases and J by 4 bases, and 15 bases separated the two germline ends. The CDR3 is CASSPKEGWGTEAFF. The CDR3 DNA sequence: TGTGCCAGCTCACCCAAGGAGGGTTGGGGCACTGAAGCTTTCTTT.

CDR3 sequence: CSAQLDRGQETQYF. The CDR3 bases are TGCAGCGCCCAACTGGACAGGGGACAAGAGACCCAGTACTTC. The chain employs TRBV29-1 and TRBJ2-5; 9 nucleotides agree with TRBD1. The CDR3 extends over 14 amino acids. The V and J ends lost 7 bases and 2 bases, in that order; junction bases with no gene match: 8. CDR1 and CDR2 from the germline V gene are SQVTM and ANQGSEA.

V is TRBV7-3 and J is TRBJ2-3, with 9 bases matching TRBD2. Trimming cost V 3 bases and J 4 bases; bases outside gene matches: 8. CDR1 is SGHTA, CDR2 FQGTGA, per germline. The CDR3 loop spans 16 amino acids. The CDR3 nucleotides read TGTGCCAGCAGCTTTGGCGGGAGGGCCGAGGCAGATACGCAGTATTTT. Translation: CASSFGGRAEADTQYF. The entire variable domain, with the rest obtained from reference TRBV7-3 and TRBJ2-3, is as follows: GAGVSQTPSNKVTEKGKYVELRCDPISGHTALYWYRQSLGQGPEFLIYFQGTGAADDSGLPNDRFFAVRPEGSVSTLKIQRTERGDSAVYLCASSFGGRAEADTQYFGPGTRLTVL.

The genes are TRBV15 and TRBJ2-6; a possible D gene is TRBD1 (5 bases). The CDR3 contains 16 residues. V was cut by 0 bases and J by 1 base, with 7 bases left in between. Germline V gives CDR1 LNHNV, CDR2 YYDKDF (reference sequence). In DNA, the CDR3 is TGTGCCACCAGCAGAGACAGGGTGTCTGGGGCCAACGTCCTGACTTTC. This translates into CATSRDRVSGANVLTF.

For this clone: This sample includes further DNA sequences coding for the same CDR3. The rearrangement uses TRBV7-2 and TRBJ2-5, with a weak D call TRBD1 (6 bases). CDR1 is SGHTA and CDR2 is FQGNSA in the germline V gene. The CDR3 runs to 14 residues. Trimming cost V 3 bases and J 1 base, with 9 bases left between them. The CDR3 region is CASSLAGAQETQYF. CDR3 coding DNA: TGTGCCAGCAGCTTGGCAGGGGCCCAAGAGACCCAGTACTTC.

The V gene is TRBV30, the J gene TRBJ2-7; D unclear. There are 14 residues in the CDR3. The V and J ends lost 0 bases and 0 bases respectively, with 9 bases between them. Germline V gene lookup returns CDR1 GTSNPN and CDR2 SVGIG (reference sequence). The CDR3, as DNA: TGTGCCTGGAGTGTAGGCCCCCCCTCCTACGAGCAGTACTTC. Translation: CAWSVGPPSYEQYF.

CDR3 protein: CASSHDRAQGQYF. The DNA of the CDR3 is TGTGCCAGCAGCCACGACAGGGCACAGGGGCAGTACTTC. This chain uses TRBV5-5 with TRBJ2-7, with 7 bases lining up with TRBD1. In germline, CDR1 is SGHKS, CDR2 YYEKEE (reference sequence). The CDR3 sequence is 13 residues long. The V and J ends lost 4 bases and 9 bases, in that order; junction bases with no gene match: 10. Together with reference TRBV5-5 and TRBJ2-7, the CDR3 gives the full variable domain: DAGVTQSPTHLIKTRGQQVTLRCSPISGHKSVSWYQQVLGQGPQFIFQYYEKEERGRGNFPDRFSARQFPNYSSELNVNALLLGDSALYLCASSHDRAQGQYFGPGTRLTVT.

The sample holds one count of this clone. This chain joins TRBV30 and TRBJ1-4; D is ambiguous. This CDR3 is 13 amino acids long. Looked up from germline, CDR1 is GTSNPN and CDR2 is SVGIG (reference sequence). Trimming cost V 2 bases and J 3 bases, with 7 bases left between them. CDR3 amino acids: CAWSFGSNEKLFF. The DNA of the CDR3 is TGTGCCTGGAGTTTTGGCTCTAATGAAAAACTGTTTTTT.

This clone was picked up a small number of times. The V and J genes are TRBV12-5 and TRBJ1-2; D not resolved. Germline V lookup: CDR1 LGHNT, CDR2 FRNRAP. V gave up 2 bases and J gave up 0 bases, with 1 base separating them. This CDR3 is 12 amino acids long. CDR3 region: CASGLSNYGYTF. The CDR3 bases are TGTGCTAGTGGTTTGTCTAACTATGGCTACACCTTC.

V and J are TRBV7-2 and TRBJ2-2, with 7 bases that match TRBD1. CDR3 length: 16 amino acids. Germline V gene lookup returns CDR1 SGHTA and CDR2 FQGNSA. The ends lost 4 bases at V and 7 bases at J; junction bases unmatched: 12. CDR3 DNA sequence: TGTGCCAGCAGCTCCCAGGCGACAGGGTATGGCGGGGAGCTGTTTTTT. This sequence encodes CASSSQATGYGGELFF.

This clone was picked up one time. The chain is built from TRBV5-4 and TRBJ1-1; no clear D gene. Germline assignment: CDR1 SGHNT and CDR2 YYREEE (reference sequence). With 2 bases removed from V and 2 bases from J, the gap between germline ends came to 10 bases. The length of the CDR3 is 14 residues. In DNA, the CDR3 is TGTGCCAGCAGCTTTTTCGGGAGTAACACTGAAGCTTTCTTT. Protein: CASSFFGSNTEAFF.